The 14 T cell receptor beta chains reported below all come from one sample, sequenced in a study of T cell clonality in common variable immunodeficiency. Method: immunoSEQ multiplex PCR; TCRdb's copy keeps in-frame clones and lacks some. This sample carries roughly 58,000 clones, none of them present only once. Sequences were obtained from peripheral blood mononuclear cells. The receptors come from a person between 18 and 75 years old in good health.

At least ten counts were recorded for this clone. The CDR3 goes on 3 residues after the read ends, and that part is filled in from the germline J gene. The rearrangement joins TRBV6-2 or TRBV6-3 to TRBJ2-3, with D maybe TRBD1 (5 bases). This CDR3 has 12 amino acids. V was shortened by 6 bases and J by 3 bases, with 7 bases between the two germline ends. The germline V gene has CDR1 MNHEY and CDR2 SVGEGT. The part of the CDR3 DNA that was read is TGTGCCAGCAGCCCAGGGACAGATACG. It encodes CASSPGTDT. The whole CDR3 sequence is CASSPGTDTQYF.

This clone occurred many times. The read ends 3 residues early relative to the CDR3; the germline J gene fills the gap. This chain joins TRBV12-3 or TRBV12-4 and TRBJ2-2; D gene uncertain. The V end was cut by 4 bases, the J end by 5 bases, with 5 bases between. CDR3 size: 12 residues. The covered CDR3 bases are TGTGCCAGCAGTTCGCAGACCGGGGAG. Translating it yields CASSSQTGE. Given in full, the CDR3 is CASSSQTGELFF.

This clone has only a few counts. The read stops 3 residues short of the end of the CDR3; the missing end is completed from the germline J gene. The J gene is TRBJ2-5, the V gene TRBV4-2; a possible D gene is TRBD2 (6 bases). Germline CDR1 and CDR2: LGHNA and YNFKEQ. V was clipped by 0 bases and J by 2 bases, with 10 bases between them. This CDR3 has 15 amino acids. Incomplete CDR3 DNA: TGTGCCAGCAGCCAAGACCGGGACTTGCAAGAGACC. It specifies CASSQDRDLQET. The full CDR3 sequence reads CASSQDRDLQETQYF.

This clone has at least ten counts. The read gets to within 3 residues of the CDR3 end, and the germline J gene fills in the rest. V and J are TRBV6-2 or TRBV6-3 and TRBJ2-5; TRBD2 matches 12 bases. Germline loops: CDR1 MNHEY, CDR2 SVGEGT. V was clipped by 2 bases and J by 0 bases; unmatched bases: 1. CDR3 size: 16 residues. The CDR3 DNA, read in part, is TGTGCCAGCAGTTACGGACTAGCGGGGAACCAAGAGACC. This encodes CASSYGLAGNQET. The full CDR3 sequence reads CASSYGLAGNQETQYF.

This clone appeared many times. The read ends 3 residues early relative to the CDR3; the germline J gene fills the gap. V gene TRBV5-1 combines with J gene TRBJ1-1; 8 bases line up with TRBD1. Germline V gives CDR1 SGHRS, CDR2 YFSETQ. The length of the CDR3 is 13 residues. CDR3 DNA (partial): TGCGCCAGCAGCGTTGGGCGGGACAGGGAA. Translated, it gives CASSVGRDRE. The full CDR3 reads CASSVGRDREAFF. The whole variable domain, filled in from reference TRBV5-1 and TRBJ1-1, reads KAGVTQTPRYLIKTRGQQVTLSCSPISGHRSVSWYQQTPGQGLQFLFEYFSETQRNKGNFPGRFSGRQFSNSRSEMNVSTLELGDSALYLCASSVGRDREAFFGQGTRLTVV.

This clone was picked up many times. The sequenced part of the CDR3 DNA is TGTGCCAGCAGCCACGGGACAGCTCTAGCCAACCCAAAACAAGAGACC. Residues: CASSHGTALANPKQET. The entire CDR3 protein is CASSHGTALANPKQETQYF. V gene TRBV4-2 combines with J gene TRBJ2-5; 7 nucleotides align to TRBD1. The read is 3 residues too short to cover the CDR3 end, so that end is filled in from the germline J gene. J gave up 2 bases and V 3 bases, and 18 bases lay outside the gene matches. There are 19 residues in the CDR3. Germline loops: CDR1 LGHNA, CDR2 YNFKEQ.

In its sample, this clone was seen many times. The CDR3 end is not reached by the read, which stops 3 residues before it; the germline J gene fills it in. The V and J genes are TRBV6-2 or TRBV6-3 and TRBJ1-5; no reliable D call. Germline CDR1 is MNHEY and CDR2 is SVGEGT. The CDR3 is 16 amino acids. Between the trimmed V and J ends, which lost 3 bases and 0 bases, there was a span of 12 bases. The CDR3: CASSYGILYSNQPQHF. The covered CDR3 bases are TGTGCCAGCAGTTATGGTATACTCTATAGCAATCAGCCC.

This clone was seen many times. The read ends 3 residues shy of where the CDR3 ends; the end is completed using the germline J gene. This chain connects TRBV2 to TRBJ1-4, with a weak D call TRBD1 (6 bases). Trimming left V 6 bases short and J 5 bases short, with 13 bases between. Germline V gene lookup returns CDR1 SNHLY and CDR2 FYNNEI. CDR3 length: 14 amino acids. The CDR3 sequence: CASRPDRLNEKLFF. The CDR3 DNA, read in part, is TGTGCCAGCAGGCCAGACAGGTTGAATGAAAAA.

This clone was picked up many times. The CDR3 end is not reached by the read, which stops 3 residues before it; the germline J gene fills it in. J is TRBJ2-3 and V is TRBV14; a possible D gene is TRBD1 (6 bases). CDR1 and CDR2 from the germline V gene are SGHDN and FVKESK. V lost 6 bases to trimming and J lost 0 bases, with 16 bases between them. The CDR3 is made up of 16 amino acids. CDR3 loop: CASSHWRTASTDTQYF. Incomplete CDR3 DNA: TGTGCCAGCAGTCACTGGAGGACAGCCAGCACAGATACG.

This clone was detected ten times or more. The DNA ends 3 residues before the CDR3 does, and the rest of the CDR3 is filled in from the germline J gene. This chain connects TRBV20-1 to TRBJ1-1; no clear D. The CDR3 loop spans 14 amino acids. Trimming took off 0 bases at V and 3 bases at J, with 11 bases between the two ends. Germline CDR1 is DFQATT and CDR2 is SNEGSKA (reference sequence). CDR3 sequence: CSARDTNSYTEAFF. The sequenced part of the CDR3 DNA is TGCAGTGCTAGAGATACAAACAGTTACACTGAA.

This clone was picked up many times. The CDR3 end is not reached by the read, which stops 3 residues before it; the germline J gene fills it in. The chain has TRBV24-1 and TRBJ1-1; D may be TRBD1 (5 bases). V lost 3 bases, J lost 1 base, and 14 bases lay in between. The germline CDR1 and CDR2 sequences are KGHDR and SFDVKD. The CDR3 covers 16 residues. CDR3 bases read: TGTGCCACCAGTGATCAGGGCGAATCAGGGAACACTGAA. Amino acids: CATSDQGESGNTE. The entire CDR3 reads CATSDQGESGNTEAFF.

This clone was recorded many times. The sequence runs out 3 residues before the end of the CDR3; the remainder is reconstructed from the germline J gene. The chain is built from TRBV6-2 or TRBV6-3 and TRBJ2-7, with 9 positions matching TRBD2. The V gene end was trimmed by 9 bases and the J gene end by 3 bases; junction bases not matched to a gene: 6. CDR3 size: 13 residues. Germline-derived CDR1 and CDR2 are MNHEY and SVGEGT. The CDR3 region is CASWREGRYEQYF. Partial CDR3 DNA: TGTGCCAGTTGGCGGGAGGGCCGCTACGAG.

This clone was recorded at least ten times. The read gets to within 3 residues of the CDR3 end, and the germline J gene fills in the rest. The V call is TRBV5-6, the J call TRBJ1-1; D may be TRBD1 (5 bases). The CDR3 extends over 15 amino acids. The V end was cut by 4 bases, the J end by 2 bases, with 15 bases between. Germline values: CDR1 SGHDT, CDR2 YYEEEE. The chain's CDR3 is CASSISPTANTEAFF. The CDR3 bases that were read are TGTGCCAGCAGCATCTCACCGACAGCCAACACTGAA.

This clone came up many times. The read stops 3 residues short of the end of the CDR3; the missing end is completed from the germline J gene. The rearrangement uses TRBV19 and TRBJ1-6; D ambiguous. V was cut by 5 bases and J by 10 bases, with 12 bases left in between. The CDR3 spans 13 residues. Germline CDR1 reads LNHDA; CDR2 reads SQIVND (reference sequence). The CDR3 loop reads CASSRGFESPLHF. The sequenced CDR3 bases are TGTGCCAGTAGTCGGGGATTTGAGTCACCC.